The 26 T cell receptor beta chains below come from one sample, sequenced in a study of blood T cell repertoires in COVID-19. Sequencing used immunoSEQ multiplex PCR; TCRdb keeps in-frame clones, though not all of them. The sample includes about 200,000 clones, 83% of them seen just once. What was sequenced was peripheral blood. These TCRs come from a middle-aged woman with active or convalescent COVID-19.

The CDR3 coding sequence is TGTGCCAGCAGTGAGCGGGAAAGCTACACCTTC. Protein: CASSERESYTF. V and J are TRBV2 and TRBJ1-2; D remains ambiguous. The CDR3 extends over 11 amino acids. CDR1 is SNHLY, CDR2 FYNNEI, per germline. Trimming shortened V by 3 bases and J by 9 bases, and 8 bases separated the two germline ends.

The rearrangement uses TRBV7-9 and TRBJ1-2; 8 nucleotides line up with TRBD1. Germline V CDR1 and CDR2: SEHNR, FQNEAQ (reference sequence). The CDR3 runs 16 residues. Losses at the gene ends were 4 bases for V and 2 bases for J; bases not matched to a gene: 9. The CDR3 loop is CASSSRPGQENYGYTF. CDR3 DNA: TGTGCCAGCAGCTCCCGACCGGGACAGGAAAACTATGGCTACACCTTC.

The V call is TRBV5-1, the J call TRBJ2-7; 8 bases agree with TRBD1. The CDR3 has 14 residues. Germline lookup yields CDR1 SGHRS and CDR2 YFSETQ. V lost 4 bases, J lost 2 bases, and 5 bases stayed unmatched. CDR3 amino acids: CASSPRDRTYEQYF. For the CDR3, the DNA is TGCGCCAGCAGCCCACGGGACAGGACCTACGAGCAGTACTTC. The whole variable domain, remainder taken from reference TRBV5-1 and TRBJ2-7, is KAGVTQTPRYLIKTRGQQVTLSCSPISGHRSVSWYQQTPGQGLQFLFEYFSETQRNKGNFPGRFSGRQFSNSRSEMNVSTLELGDSALYLCASSPRDRTYEQYFGPGTRLTVT.

The V and J genes are TRBV3-1 (or the pseudogene TRBV3-2) and TRBJ2-3; 12 nucleotides align to TRBD2. CDR3 length: 15 residues. The V gene end was trimmed by 4 bases and the J gene end by 5 bases; junction bases not matched to a gene: 4. Germline V gives CDR1 LGHDT, CDR2 YNNKEL (reference sequence). The DNA for the CDR3 is TGTGCCAGCAGCCTAAGACTAGCGGGGGAAGATACGCAGTATTTT. Translation: CASSLRLAGEDTQYF.

The chain uses TRBV2 and TRBJ2-5, with TRBD2 identical over 11 bases. CDR3 length: 15 amino acids. Germline CDR1 and CDR2: SNHLY and FYNNEI. V shed 7 bases and J 5 bases; nucleotides not matched to a gene: 9. The CDR3 sequence is CASNGGLAVRETQYF. The DNA of the CDR3 is TGTGCCAGCAATGGGGGACTAGCGGTTAGGGAGACCCAGTACTTC.

The V gene is TRBV9, the J gene TRBJ2-7; possible D gene TRBD1, 7 bases. The CDR3 is 15 amino acids. CDR1 is SGDLS, CDR2 YYNGEE, per germline. Trimming took off 0 bases at V and 4 bases at J, with 14 bases between the two ends. The CDR3 here is CASSVGGTEFYEQYF. CDR3 coding DNA: TGTGCCAGCAGCGTAGGCGGGACAGAATTTTACGAGCAGTACTTC.

V is TRBV11-3 and J is TRBJ2-1; D gene uncertain. The CDR3 extends over 14 amino acids. Trimming left V 1 base short and J 6 bases short, with 10 bases between. Germline lookup yields CDR1 SGHNT and CDR2 YENEEA. The CDR3 loop is CASSLVIYPNEQFF. CDR3 bases: TGTGCCAGCAGCTTAGTGATCTACCCCAATGAGCAGTTCTTC.

The chain employs TRBV18 and TRBJ1-5; 7 positions agree with TRBD1. The length of the CDR3 is 13 residues. V trimming: 4 bases; J trimming: 7 bases; junction bases outside the gene matches: 4. Per germline, CDR1 KGHSH and CDR2 LQKENI. This CDR3 is CASSRDRDQPQHF. CDR3 coding DNA: TGTGCCAGCTCACGAGACAGGGACCAGCCCCAGCATTTT.

V usage is TRBV15 and J usage is TRBJ2-3, with TRBD2 matching 10 bases. The germline gives CDR1 LNHNV, CDR2 YYDKDF (reference sequence). V dropped 3 bases and J dropped 3; count of bases not matched to a gene: 9. CDR3 length: 17 amino acids. CDR3 nucleotides: TGTGCCACCAGCAGCTCGCGTAGCGGGAGGAGAACAGATACGCAGTATTTT. It specifies CATSSSRSGRRTDTQYF.

V usage is TRBV19 and J usage is TRBJ1-2; 8 positions match TRBD1. In germline, CDR1 is LNHDA, CDR2 SQIVND (reference sequence). V lost 5 bases, J lost 4 bases, and 6 bases stayed unmatched. The CDR3 runs 14 residues. CDR3 DNA: TGTGCCAGTAGTGCCAGGGGGCTTGGCTATGGCTACACCTTC. Translated: CASSARGLGYGYTF. The whole variable domain, filled in from reference TRBV19 and TRBJ1-2, reads DGGITQSPKYLFRKEGQNVTLSCEQNLNHDAMYWYRQDPGQGLRLIYYSQIVNDFQKGDIAEGYSVSREKKESFPLTVTSAQKNPTAFYLCASSARGLGYGYTFGSGTRLTVV.

The chain links TRBV20-1 to TRBJ2-5; D not resolved. The V gene lost 3 bases and the J gene lost 5 bases, with 16 bases spanning the gap. The germline V gene encodes CDR1 DFQATT and CDR2 SNEGSKA (reference sequence). CDR3 size: 14 residues. CDR3 nucleotides: TGCAGTGCTAGTGAAAGGCCCGCCAGGGAGACCCAGTACTTC. It yields the protein CSASERPARETQYF.

This chain uses TRBV18 with TRBJ1-5; no reliable D call. The germline V gene encodes CDR1 KGHSH and CDR2 LQKENI. The CDR3 runs to 13 residues. Trimming left V 4 bases short and J 7 bases short, with 11 bases between. This chain's CDR3 is CASSLEGGQPQHF. The CDR3 bases are TGTGCCAGCTCACTTGAAGGAGGACAGCCCCAGCATTTT.

J is TRBJ1-1 and V is TRBV28, with unresolved D. Germline V lookup: CDR1 MDHEN, CDR2 SYDVKM. V was pared by 3 bases and J by 5 bases, with 13 bases between. This CDR3 contains 14 residues. The CDR3 coding sequence is TGTGCCAGCAGTTTGCGGGGAGCGTTGACTGAAGCTTTCTTT. Amino acids: CASSLRGALTEAFF.

The chain uses TRBV6-5 and TRBJ2-7, with D possibly being TRBD2 (5 bases). Trimming took off 6 bases at V and 1 base at J, with 10 bases between the two ends. The V gene's germline CDR1 is MNHEY and CDR2 SVGAGI. The CDR3 extends over 13 amino acids. The DNA of the CDR3 is TGTGCCAGCAGGGGTTGGAGGTCCTACGAGCAGTACTTC. Translation gives CASRGWRSYEQYF.

This clone was counted ten times or more. In DNA, the CDR3 is TGTGCCAGCAGCCCTCCTCTCGGGAACTATGGCTACACCTTC. Protein sequence: CASSPPLGNYGYTF. The rearrangement links TRBV11-2 to TRBJ1-2; the D is unclear. V shed 5 bases and J shed 2 bases, with 12 bases lying between them. Germline CDR1 reads SGHAT; CDR2 reads FQNNGV. The CDR3 covers 14 residues.

The V gene is TRBV19, the J gene TRBJ2-1, with 8 bases lining up with TRBD2. Germline V gene lookup returns CDR1 LNHDA and CDR2 SQIVND (reference sequence). The ends lost 7 bases at V and 9 bases at J; junction bases unmatched: 5. CDR3 length: 12 residues. The DNA for the CDR3 is TGTGCCAGTAAAGCGGGAGAGGGTGAGCAGTTCTTC. This codes for CASKAGEGEQFF.

The chain employs TRBV11-2 and TRBJ2-1; 7 nucleotides line up with TRBD2. V lost 5 bases to trimming and J lost 8 bases; unmatched junction nucleotides: 12. Germline loops: CDR1 SGHAT, CDR2 FQNNGV. This CDR3 has 15 residues. CDR3 sequence: CASSNRPSGNYEQFF. DNA for the CDR3: TGTGCCAGCAGCAACCGACCTAGCGGAAACTATGAGCAGTTCTTC.

The J gene is TRBJ1-1, the V gene TRBV6-2 or TRBV6-3, with D hard to call. This CDR3 region has 14 residues. V gave up 2 bases and J gave up 1 base, with 8 bases separating them. From germline, CDR1 is MNHEY and CDR2 SVGEGT. The chain's CDR3 is CASSYRLQNTEAFF. As DNA, the CDR3 is TGTGCCAGCAGTTACCGACTGCAGAACACTGAAGCTTTCTTT.

The V call is TRBV29-1, the J call TRBJ1-2; maybe TRBD1 (6 bases). The CDR3 length is 12 residues. From germline, CDR1 is SQVTM and CDR2 ANQGSEA. The V and J ends lost 7 bases and 8 bases respectively, with 17 bases between them. CDR3: CSANRDPSGYTF. In nucleotides, the CDR3 is TGCAGCGCAAACAGGGACCCTAGCGGCTACACCTTC. The variable domain in full, with the rest retrieved from reference TRBV29-1 and TRBJ1-2, is SAVISQKPSRDICQRGTSLTIQCQVDSQVTMMFWYRQQPGQSLTLIATANQGSEATYESGFVIDKFPISRPNLTFSTLTVSNMSPEDSSIYLCSANRDPSGYTFGSGTRLTVV.

V and J are TRBV7-2 and TRBJ2-1; 12 bases match TRBD2. V lost 2 bases, J lost 7 bases, and 3 bases stayed unmatched. Germline V gene sequence: CDR1 SGHTA, CDR2 FQGNSA. The CDR3 extends over 15 amino acids. The CDR3 bases are TGTGCCAGCAGCTTACTAGCGGGGGGGCCAAATGAGCAGTTCTTC. This codes for CASSLLAGGPNEQFF.

The chain combines TRBV4-3 with TRBJ2-7; D might be TRBD2 (5 bases). V was trimmed by 0 bases and J by 7 bases, leaving 13 bases between them. Germline V gives CDR1 LGHNA, CDR2 YSLEER. This CDR3 is 14 amino acids long. This chain's CDR3 is CASSQDRSEGEQYF. The CDR3 coding sequence is TGCGCCAGCAGCCAAGATCGTTCCGAGGGAGAGCAGTACTTC.

V is TRBV6-4 and J is TRBJ1-2; 8 bases line up with TRBD1. This CDR3 contains 15 residues. The V gene end was trimmed by 6 bases and the J gene end by 3 bases; junction bases not matched to a gene: 9. Per germline, CDR1 MRHNA and CDR2 SNTAGT. The CDR3 DNA reads TGTGCCAGCAGCCTAACAGGGGGTTGGGACTATGGCTACACCTTC. Translation gives CASSLTGGWDYGYTF.

The rearrangement uses TRBV23-1 and TRBJ1-2; 8 bases are a match to TRBD1. TRBV23-1 is identified as an open reading frame with a role that is uncertain. J gave up 7 bases and V 3 bases, and 1 base lay outside the gene matches. The CDR3 runs 12 residues. CDR3 residues: CASSHTGGGYTF. DNA of the CDR3: TGCGCCAGCAGTCACACAGGGGGTGGCTACACCTTC.

The chain joins TRBV30 to TRBJ2-7; D uncertain. Germline V gives CDR1 GTSNPN, CDR2 SVGIG (reference sequence). V was cut by 0 bases and J by 0 bases, with 9 bases left in between. There are 14 residues in the CDR3. The CDR3 here is CAWSVGRPSYEQYF. The CDR3 coding sequence is TGTGCCTGGAGTGTTGGCAGGCCCTCCTACGAGCAGTACTTC. Drawing the rest from reference TRBV30 and TRBJ2-7, the complete variable domain is SQTIHQWPATLVQPVGSPLSLECTVEGTSNPNLYWYRQAAGRGLQLLFYSVGIGQISSEVPQNLSASRPQDRQFILSSKKLLLSDSGFYLCAWSVGRPSYEQYFGPGTRLTVT.

V gene TRBV6-5 combines with J gene TRBJ1-5; TRBD1 is a possible D gene (6 bases). CDR1 is MNHEY and CDR2 is SVGAGI in the germline V gene. V lost 6 bases and J lost 3, with 12 bases in between. The CDR3 consists of 14 residues. CDR3 loop: CASRSTGHNQPQHF. The CDR3 DNA reads as TGTGCCAGCAGGTCAACAGGGCACAATCAGCCCCAGCATTTT.

J is TRBJ1-5 and V is TRBV19, with 7 nucleotides matching TRBD1. The CDR3 extends over 17 amino acids. Germline V gene lookup returns CDR1 LNHDA and CDR2 SQIVND (reference sequence). Unmatched junction bases numbered 8, after V lost 3 bases and J lost 0 bases. The chain's CDR3 is CASSIRGRGDSNQPQHF. The CDR3 DNA follows: TGTGCCAGTAGTATCAGAGGCAGGGGGGATAGCAATCAGCCCCAGCATTTT.